The subject of this entry is one T cell receptor (beta chain). Its antigen is not known. This entry comes from a study of cytomegalovirus exposure and HLA in healthy donors. Study-level information: The same platform used for the 666 first-cohort repertoires was also used for the 100 to 150 validation repertoires, as a later analysis reported. Overall study findings and caveats: A subsequent analysis found that TCR clusters from the first cohort also tended to co-occur in the 90 to 150 validation repertoires, with 94% of cluster scores above 0. Many donors shared some public TCRs, even though most TCR sequences were rare.

The protocol was immunoSEQ multiplex PCR, while the TCRdb copy is restricted to in-frame clones and leaves out a portion. The repertoire holds around 140,000 clones, with approximately 86% as singletons. The CDR3 sequence is 13 residues long. Germline lookup yields CDR1 GTSNPN and CDR2 SVGIG (reference sequence). Between the trimmed V and J ends, which lost 4 bases and 3 bases, there was a span of 10 bases. The specimen was PBMCs. This chain links TRBV30 with TRBJ1-3; D not resolved. The clonotype originates from a man aged 18 to 30 in good health and CMV-seropositive. The CDR3 region has the DNA TGTGCCTGGACGAGGGTGCATGGAAACACCATATATTTT. This gives the protein CAWTRVHGNTIYF.